This TCR beta chain was sequenced in a study of HIV-infected patients and healthy controls. Many counts were recorded for this clonotype. cDNA was made from about 500 ng RNA using alpha and beta constant primers. Alpha and beta chain libraries were made separately by chain-specific third strand synthesis with multiplexing indices. Each molecule carried a 12-nucleotide identifier made of two joined random hexamers added before amplification. TCRdb used MiXCR to reprocess the 5' RACE reads, holding one entry per CDR3 protein. The sample consists of some 9,300 distinct CDR3 sequences, 5.5% to 7% of them appearing once. Antiretroviral therapy had run roughly three months, about 14 weeks, before follow-up blood collection. Whole blood was used without fractionation, so all unsorted peripheral T cells were included. This receptor was identified in an adult with HIV infection. The donor label of this sample is uncertain. Sample: blood, taken during antiretroviral therapy.

The DNA of the CDR3 is TGTGCCAGCAGTTTATCGGGTATCCAGCCCCAGCATTTT. Translation gives CASSLSGIQPQHF. The chain couples TRBV27 to TRBJ1-5; no definite D call. Trimming cost V 0 bases and J 7 bases, with 7 bases left between them. CDR1 is MNHEY, CDR2 SMNVEV, per germline (reference sequence). The CDR3 totals 13 residues.